These 13 T cell receptor beta chains were sequenced from one sample in a study of shared clonotypes between healthy human individuals. The table came from immunoSEQ multiplex PCR; TCRdb's copy has only in-frame clones and leaves some out. The sample has roughly 2.5 million clones; around nine tenths are singletons. Sequenced sample: naive CD4+ T cells sorted from blood. As for subset: CD45RA+ positively selected. Receptors were obtained from a man between 18 and 29 years old in good health.

The chain uses TRBV6-1 and TRBJ1-4; D is uncertain. V dropped 0 bases and J dropped 0 bases, with 11 bases sitting between them. The CDR3 covers 17 residues. CDR1 and CDR2 (germline): MNHNS, SASEGT. CDR3 region: CASSEALSATTNEKLFF. CDR3 in DNA: TGTGCCAGCAGTGAAGCGCTGTCCGCCACAACTAATGAAAAACTGTTTTTT.

The rearrangement joins TRBV18 to TRBJ2-7; weak D call: TRBD2 (6 bases). Per germline, CDR1 KGHSH and CDR2 LQKENI. The CDR3 spans 18 residues. Trimming took 0 bases from V and 0 from J, leaving 18 bases between them. CDR3 region: CASSPPGMDYPSSYEQYF. The CDR3, as DNA: TGTGCCAGCTCACCACCAGGAATGGACTACCCTTCCTCCTACGAGCAGTACTTC.

In the case of this clone: This specimen includes other DNA sequences encoding the same CDR3. The rearrangement uses TRBV9 and TRBJ2-3; the match to TRBD2 covers 7 bases. Per germline, CDR1 SGDLS and CDR2 YYNGEE. V gave up 4 bases and J gave up 1 base; unmatched junction bases: 3. The CDR3 is made up of 14 amino acids. The CDR3 sequence: CASSPTSGTDTQYF. In nucleotides, the CDR3 is TGTGCCAGCAGCCCCACTAGCGGCACAGATACGCAGTATTTT.

The V call is TRBV25-1, the J call TRBJ1-4, with a weak D call TRBD1 (6 bases). The CDR3 covers 15 residues. From germline, CDR1 is MGHDK and CDR2 SYGVNS. V lost 2 bases to trimming and J lost 3 bases, with 10 bases between them. The CDR3 here is CASSEPGAANEKLFF. CDR3 sequence (DNA): TGTGCCAGCAGTGAACCGGGGGCGGCTAATGAAAAACTGTTTTTT.

The chain is built from TRBV10-3 and TRBJ2-1; 11 nucleotides match TRBD2. The ends lost 6 bases at V and 4 bases at J; junction bases unmatched: 5. In germline, CDR1 is ENHRY, CDR2 SYGVKD. This CDR3 region has 15 residues. This chain's CDR3 is CAISNTSGSYNEQFF. The CDR3 nucleotides read TGTGCCATCAGCAACACTAGCGGGAGTTACAATGAGCAGTTCTTC.

The rearrangement uses TRBV19 and TRBJ2-4; tentatively, D is TRBD1 (6 bases). CDR3 size: 16 residues. Germline assignment: CDR1 LNHDA and CDR2 SQIVND (reference sequence). V was clipped by 6 bases and J by 9 bases, with 24 bases between them. In DNA, the CDR3 is TGTGCCAGTAGCGCCGCGTCTCTGGGGGCGCTAGTCATTCAGTACTTC. Its translation is CASSAASLGALVIQYF.

The chain uses TRBV27 and TRBJ2-2; 9 nucleotides agree with TRBD1. CDR3 length: 16 residues. Trimming cost V 6 bases and J 5 bases; bases outside gene matches: 10. CDR1 is MNHEY and CDR2 is SMNVEV in the germline V gene (reference sequence). The DNA for the CDR3 is TGTGCCAGCAGCCCCCTCGGGACAGGGCGGACCGGGGAGCTGTTTTTT. This translates into CASSPLGTGRTGELFF.

This clone was found once. The rearrangement links TRBV10-3 to TRBJ2-1; D unresolved. The V end was cut by 8 bases, the J end by 4 bases, with 9 bases between. Germline lookup yields CDR1 ENHRY and CDR2 SYGVKD. The CDR3 contains 12 residues. The CDR3 nucleotides are TGTGCCATCGCCGGGTTATACAATGAGCAGTTCTTC. Translation gives CAIAGLYNEQFF.

The V and J genes are TRBV5-1 and TRBJ2-1, with D hard to call. Germline CDR1 reads SGHRS; CDR2 reads YFSETQ. Trimming pared 5 bases from V and 15 bases from J, leaving 18 bases between. The CDR3 is 12 residues long. The CDR3 DNA reads TGCGCCAGCAGTTATGACGGGTCTACTCGGTTCTTC. This gives the protein CASSYDGSTRFF.

The V and J genes are TRBV5-4 and TRBJ1-1; 10 bases map to TRBD1. The CDR3 extends over 15 amino acids. CDR1 and CDR2 from the germline V gene are SGHNT and YYREEE (reference sequence). The J segment lost 1 base and the V segment lost 2 bases, leaving 2 bases of the junction unmatched. DNA of the CDR3: TGTGCCAGCAGCTTAGGGACAGGGGCGAACACTGAAGCTTTCTTT. This translates into CASSLGTGANTEAFF.

Note on this clone: Other DNA sequences in the sample encode the same CDR3. This chain links TRBV9 with TRBJ2-7; D may be TRBD1 or TRBD2 (5 bases each). The germline V gene has CDR1 SGDLS and CDR2 YYNGEE. V gave up 2 bases and J gave up 2 bases, with 14 bases separating them. The CDR3 loop spans 15 amino acids. The CDR3: CASSVRSGPTYEQYF. The CDR3, as DNA: TGTGCCAGCAGCGTTAGGTCGGGGCCCACCTACGAGCAGTACTTC.

Note on this clone: It is unclear where the CDR3 begins or ends on the DNA, so no DNA is shown, and the CDR3 is as TCRdb lists it. The rearrangement links TRBV6-5 to TRBJ2-7; the table calls TRBD2, which could not be checked here. The CDR3 spans 14 residues, counting both ends. CDR1 is MNHEY, CDR2 SVGAGI, per germline. CDR3 sequence reads: CASSSSGGTYEQYF.

Details on this clone: At one boundary the junction diverges from the germline segment, which might be a read error. The chain is built from TRBV27 and TRBJ1-5; D perhaps matches TRBD1 (6 bases). From germline, CDR1 is MNHEY and CDR2 SMNVEV (reference sequence). This CDR3 comprises 13 residues. CDR3 protein: CAGGGGRKQPQHF. CDR3 bases: TGTGCCGGCGGGGGGGGGCGCAAACAGCCCCAGCATTTT.